This T cell receptor beta chain was found in a study of OX40 agonist ivuxolimab in advanced cancers. Study details: A male proportion of over 70% was recorded, with mean age 60 years and range roughly 23 to 79.

The study's findings and limits: Low normalized T-cell clonal expansion also characterized some of the nonresponders.

Profiling relied on immunoSEQ multiplex PCR, and the TCRdb table lists in-frame clones only, not all of them. This table has under 20,000 clones, 83% appearing once. With regard to this clone: Antigen: not known.

The CDR3 runs 15 residues. Germline lookup yields CDR1 LGHNA and CDR2 YNFKEQ. Trimming cost V 0 bases and J 0 bases, with 6 bases left between them. Blood was sampled at baseline, cycle 4 day 1, and cycle 7 day 1. The chain has TRBV4-2 and TRBJ1-3; D is unclear. The sequence was obtained from an adult with an advanced solid tumor such as melanoma, head and neck, liver or kidney cancer. The sequencing used CD4+ or CD8+ T cells sorted from blood, collected in a trial of the OX40 agonist ivuxolimab. CDR3 nucleotide sequence: TGTGCCAGCAGCCAAGATCCGAGCTCTGGAAACACCATATATTTT. Encoded protein: CASSQDPSSGNTIYF.